This T cell receptor (beta chain) was sequenced for a study of T cell repertoires in cytomegalovirus infection. At the level of the study: From public TCR beta signatures came an indication of both CMV infection and matching HLA type. The study's findings and limits: Within the response measured ex vivo, HLA-C-restricted CMV-specific TCR beta clonotypes were dominant.

TCRdb re-called the reads with MiXCR, one entry per CDR3 protein. In the table there are almost 550,000 distinct CDR3 sequences, 16% of which are singletons. This clonotype was recorded once. Its specificity is unknown. Mismatch with germline at one junction end may stem from a read error. The source is a human donor in good health (CMV status not recorded). Some clones in this sample may be carry-over from other donors' samples. Sequenced input: CD8+ T cells from PBMCs.

CDR3 sequence (DNA): TGTGCCAGCTCCTTCCCGGGTCAGGGGCCGGTCTACAATGAGCCGTTCTTC. As protein: CASSFPGQGPVYNEPFF. The rearrangement joins TRBV12-3 or TRBV12-4 to TRBJ2-1, with a tentative D call TRBD1 (6 bases). The CDR3 has 17 amino acids.